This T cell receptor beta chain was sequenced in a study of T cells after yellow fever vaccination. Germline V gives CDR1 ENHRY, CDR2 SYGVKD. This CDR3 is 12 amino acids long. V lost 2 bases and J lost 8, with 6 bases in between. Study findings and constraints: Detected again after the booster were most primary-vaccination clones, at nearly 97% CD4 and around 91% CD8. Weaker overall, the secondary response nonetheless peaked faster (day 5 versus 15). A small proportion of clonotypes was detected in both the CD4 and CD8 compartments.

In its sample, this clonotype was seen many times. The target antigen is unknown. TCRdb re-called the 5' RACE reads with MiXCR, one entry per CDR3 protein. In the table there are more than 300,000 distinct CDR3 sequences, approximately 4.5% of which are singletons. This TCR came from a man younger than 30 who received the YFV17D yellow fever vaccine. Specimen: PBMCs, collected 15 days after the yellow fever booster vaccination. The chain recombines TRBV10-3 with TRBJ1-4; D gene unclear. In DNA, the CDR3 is TGTGCCATCAGTGAGGAAGGCGAAAAACTGTTTTTT. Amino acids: CAISEEGEKLFF.